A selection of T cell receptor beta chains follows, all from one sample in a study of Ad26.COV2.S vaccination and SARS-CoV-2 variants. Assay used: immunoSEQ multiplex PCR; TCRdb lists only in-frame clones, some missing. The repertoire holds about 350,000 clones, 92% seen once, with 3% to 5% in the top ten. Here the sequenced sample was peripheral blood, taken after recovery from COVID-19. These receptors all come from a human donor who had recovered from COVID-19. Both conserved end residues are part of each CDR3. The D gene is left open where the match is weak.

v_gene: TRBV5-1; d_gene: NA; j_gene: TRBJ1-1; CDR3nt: TGCGCCAGCAGCCACATCAACACTGAAGCTTTCTTT; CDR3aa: CASSHINTEAFF
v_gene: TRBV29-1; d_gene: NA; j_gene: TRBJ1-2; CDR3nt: TGCAGCGTAACCAGCGACACAGACTCTTCTAGCTATGGCTACACCTTC; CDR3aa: CSVTSDTDSSSYGYTF
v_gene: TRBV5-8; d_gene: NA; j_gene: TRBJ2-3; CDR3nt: TGTGCCAGCAGCTTTCTTCTGGGGCTCACAGATACGCAGTATTTT; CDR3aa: CASSFLLGLTDTQYF
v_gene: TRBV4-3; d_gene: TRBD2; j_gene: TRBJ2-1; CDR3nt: TGCGCCAGCAGCCAAGATGGGACTAGCGGGGGATCGGAGTTCTTC; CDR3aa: CASSQDGTSGGSEFF
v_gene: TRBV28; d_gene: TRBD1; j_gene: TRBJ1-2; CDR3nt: TGTGCCAGCAAGGGGGGACAGCGGAGCTATGGCTACACCTTC; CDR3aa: CASKGGQRSYGYTF
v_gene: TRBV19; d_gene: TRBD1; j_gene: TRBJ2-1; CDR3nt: TGTGCCAGTGCTGACAGGGGAAACAATGAGCAGTTCTTC; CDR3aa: CASADRGNNEQFF
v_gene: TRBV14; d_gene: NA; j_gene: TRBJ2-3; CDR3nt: TGTGCCAGCAGGGTGGCAGGGGGCACAGATACGCAGTATTTT; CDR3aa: CASRVAGGTDTQYF
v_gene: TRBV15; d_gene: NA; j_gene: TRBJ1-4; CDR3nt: TGTGCCACCAGCAGAGATAATGCCCGGGTGGCTGAAAAACTGTTTTTT; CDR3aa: CATSRDNARVAEKLFF
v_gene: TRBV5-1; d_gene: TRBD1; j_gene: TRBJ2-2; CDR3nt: TGCGCCAGCAGCTTCTCGGGACAGGACACCACCGGGGAGCTGTTTTTT; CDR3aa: CASSFSGQDTTGELFF
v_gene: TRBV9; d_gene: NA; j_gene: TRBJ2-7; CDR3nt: TGTGCCAGCAGCGTAGATCACCAGGGTCCCTACGAGCAGTACTTC; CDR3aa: CASSVDHQGPYEQYF